This TCR beta chain was captured in a study of shared clonotypes between healthy human individuals. Sequenced by immunoSEQ multiplex PCR; TCRdb stores in-frame clones only, minus some. The sample has a few million clones; just under 95% are singletons. The CDR3 covers 15 residues. Germline CDR1 is ENHRY and CDR2 is SYGVKD. Trimming cost V 6 bases and J 2 bases; bases outside gene matches: 7. The sequenced sample consisted of naive CD4+ T cells from PBMCs. Specified subset: CD45RA+ positively selected. This chain connects TRBV10-3 to TRBJ1-5; 7 bases agree with TRBD1. This sequence was found in a man younger than 35 in good health. Some clones in this sample may be carry-over from other donors' samples. The CDR3 bases are TGTGCCATCAGCGCGACAGGGACGGGCAATCAGCCCCAGCATTTT. Protein sequence: CAISATGTGNQPQHF.